The clone carrying this T cell receptor (beta chain) has only one observation. Libraries were prepared by immunoSEQ multiplex PCR; TCRdb keeps only in-frame clonotypes and omits some of them. The data contain 50,000 to 55,000 clones, 80% to 90% of them singletons. From germline, CDR1 is SGHNT and CDR2 YYREEE (reference sequence). J lost 7 bases, V lost 4 bases, and 4 bases had no gene match. The CDR3 totals 13 residues. The entry originates in a study of OX40 agonist ivuxolimab in advanced cancers. This clonotype was obtained from an adult with an advanced solid tumor such as melanoma, head and neck, liver or kidney cancer. Source: CD4+ or CD8+ T cells sorted from blood, taken in a trial of the OX40 agonist ivuxolimab. This sequence joins TRBV5-4 and TRBJ2-7; TRBD1 matches 11 bases. The CDR3 reads CASSQDRGREQYF. CDR3 sequence (DNA): TGTGCCAGCAGCCAGGACAGGGGGCGAGAGCAGTACTTC. Using reference TRBV5-4 and TRBJ2-7 for the parts outside the CDR3, the full variable domain is ETGVTQSPTHLIKTRGQQVTLRCSSQSGHNTVSWYQQALGQGPQFIFQYYREEENGRGNFPPRFSGLQFPNYSSELNVNALELDDSALYLCASSQDRGREQYFGPGTRLTVT.